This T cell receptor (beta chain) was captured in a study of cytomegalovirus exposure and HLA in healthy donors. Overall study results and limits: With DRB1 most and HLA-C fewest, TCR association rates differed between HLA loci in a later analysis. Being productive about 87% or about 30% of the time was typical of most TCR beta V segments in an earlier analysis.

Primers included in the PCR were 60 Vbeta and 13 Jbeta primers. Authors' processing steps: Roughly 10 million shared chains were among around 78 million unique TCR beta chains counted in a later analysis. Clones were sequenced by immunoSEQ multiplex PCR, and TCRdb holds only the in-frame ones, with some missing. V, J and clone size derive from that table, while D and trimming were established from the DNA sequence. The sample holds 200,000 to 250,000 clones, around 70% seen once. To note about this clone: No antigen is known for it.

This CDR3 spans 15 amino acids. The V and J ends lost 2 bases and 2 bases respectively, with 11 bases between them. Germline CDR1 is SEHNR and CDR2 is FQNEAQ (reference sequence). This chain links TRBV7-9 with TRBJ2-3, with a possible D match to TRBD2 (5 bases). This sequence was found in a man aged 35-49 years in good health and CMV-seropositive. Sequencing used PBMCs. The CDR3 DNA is TGTGCCAGCAGCTTAAATAGCGTCCCCACAGATACGCAGTATTTT. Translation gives CASSLNSVPTDTQYF. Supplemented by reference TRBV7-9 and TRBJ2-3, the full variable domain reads DTGVSQNPRHKITKRGQNVTFRCDPISEHNRLYWYRQTLGQGPEFLTYFQNEAQLEKSRLLSDRFSAERPKGSFSTLEIQRTEQGDSAMYLCASSLNSVPTDTQYFGPGTRLTVL.